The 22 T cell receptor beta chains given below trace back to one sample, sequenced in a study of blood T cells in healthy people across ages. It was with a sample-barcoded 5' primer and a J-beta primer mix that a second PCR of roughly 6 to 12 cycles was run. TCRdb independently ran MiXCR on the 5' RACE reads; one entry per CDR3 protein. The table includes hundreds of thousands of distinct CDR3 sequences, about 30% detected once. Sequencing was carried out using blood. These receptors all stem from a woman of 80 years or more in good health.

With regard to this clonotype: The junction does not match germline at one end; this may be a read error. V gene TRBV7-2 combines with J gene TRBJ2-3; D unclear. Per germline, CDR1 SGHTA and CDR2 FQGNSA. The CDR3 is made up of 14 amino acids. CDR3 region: CASSSSSGTDTQYF. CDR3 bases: TGTGCCAGCAGCTCAAGTTCCGGCACTGATACGCAGTATTTT.

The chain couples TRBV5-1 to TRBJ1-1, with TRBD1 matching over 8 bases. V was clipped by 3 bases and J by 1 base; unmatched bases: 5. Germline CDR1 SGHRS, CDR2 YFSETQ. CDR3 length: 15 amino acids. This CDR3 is CASSSGGTGNTEAFF. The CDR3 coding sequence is TGCGCCAGCAGCTCGGGGGGGACAGGGAACACTGAAGCTTTCTTT.

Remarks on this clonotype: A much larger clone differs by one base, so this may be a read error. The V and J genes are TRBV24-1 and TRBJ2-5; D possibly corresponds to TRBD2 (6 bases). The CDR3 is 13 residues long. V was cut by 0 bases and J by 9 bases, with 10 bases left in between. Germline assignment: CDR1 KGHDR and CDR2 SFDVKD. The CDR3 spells CATSDLSWEAQYF. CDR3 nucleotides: TGTGCCACCAGTGATTTGTCATGGGAGGCCCAGTACTTC.

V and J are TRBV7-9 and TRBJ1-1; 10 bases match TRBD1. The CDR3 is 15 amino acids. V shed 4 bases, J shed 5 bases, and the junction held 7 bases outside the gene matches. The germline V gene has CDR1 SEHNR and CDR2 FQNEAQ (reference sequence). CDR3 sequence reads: CASSWSSGQGTEAFF. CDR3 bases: TGTGCCAGCAGCTGGTCCTCGGGACAGGGGACTGAAGCTTTCTTT. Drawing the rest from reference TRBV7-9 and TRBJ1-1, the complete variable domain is DTGVSQNPRHKITKRGQNVTFRCDPISEHNRLYWYRQTLGQGPEFLTYFQNEAQLEKSRLLSDRFSAERPKGSFSTLEIQRTEQGDSAMYLCASSWSSGQGTEAFFGQGTRLTVV.

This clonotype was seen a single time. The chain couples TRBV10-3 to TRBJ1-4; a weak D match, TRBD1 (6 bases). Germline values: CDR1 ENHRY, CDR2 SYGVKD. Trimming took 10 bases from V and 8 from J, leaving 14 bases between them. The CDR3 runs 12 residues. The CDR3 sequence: CARNRDTEKLFF. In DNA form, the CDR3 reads TGTGCCAGAAACCGGGACACCGAAAAACTGTTTTTT.

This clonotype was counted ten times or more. The CDR3 sequence: CAWISAVHMVYGYTF. In DNA form, the CDR3 reads TGTGCCTGGATAAGTGCAGTTCATATGGTATATGGCTACACCTTC. V usage is TRBV30 and J usage is TRBJ1-2; D is undetermined. The length of the CDR3 is 15 residues. Germline CDR1 GTSNPN, CDR2 SVGIG (reference sequence). Trimming removed 4 bases at V and 5 bases at J, with 20 bases between.

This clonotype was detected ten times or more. The CDR3 region is CASSQDVLAGGQQYF. The DNA of the CDR3 is TGTGCCAGCAGCCAAGATGTCCTAGCGGGGGGGCAGCAGTACTTC. The V call is TRBV4-2, the J call TRBJ2-7, with 12 bases lining up with TRBD2. CDR1 and CDR2 (germline): LGHNA, YNFKEQ. After removal of 0 bases from V and 8 bases from J, the junction contained 5 bases not matched to a gene. The CDR3 length is 15 residues.

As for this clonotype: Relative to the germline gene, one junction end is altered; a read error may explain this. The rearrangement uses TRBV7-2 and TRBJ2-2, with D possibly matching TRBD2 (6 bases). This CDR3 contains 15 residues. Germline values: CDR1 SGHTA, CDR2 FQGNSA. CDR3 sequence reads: CASSFPGLSTGGLFF. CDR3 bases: TGTGCCAGCAGCTTTCCGGGGTTGAGCACCGGGGGGCTGTTTTTT.

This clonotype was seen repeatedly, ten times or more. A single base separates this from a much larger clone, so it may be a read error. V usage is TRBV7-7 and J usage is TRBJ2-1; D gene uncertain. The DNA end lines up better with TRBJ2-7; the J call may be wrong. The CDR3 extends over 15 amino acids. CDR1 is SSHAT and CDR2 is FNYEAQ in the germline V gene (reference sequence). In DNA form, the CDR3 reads TGTGCTAGCAGCTTATCCCAGAGCTCCTACAATGAGCAGTACTTC. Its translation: CASSLSQSSYNEQYF.

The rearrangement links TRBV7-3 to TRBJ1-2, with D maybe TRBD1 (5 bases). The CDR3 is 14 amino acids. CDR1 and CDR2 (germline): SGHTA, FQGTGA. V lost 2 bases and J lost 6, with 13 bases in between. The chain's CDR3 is CASSLDDSHHGYTF. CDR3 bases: TGTGCCAGCAGCTTAGATGACAGTCACCATGGCTACACCTTC. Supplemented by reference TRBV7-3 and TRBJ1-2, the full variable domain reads GAGVSQTPSNKVTEKGKYVELRCDPISGHTALYWYRQSLGQGPEFLIYFQGTGAADDSGLPNDRFFAVRPEGSVSTLKIQRTERGDSAVYLCASSLDDSHHGYTFGSGTRLTVV.

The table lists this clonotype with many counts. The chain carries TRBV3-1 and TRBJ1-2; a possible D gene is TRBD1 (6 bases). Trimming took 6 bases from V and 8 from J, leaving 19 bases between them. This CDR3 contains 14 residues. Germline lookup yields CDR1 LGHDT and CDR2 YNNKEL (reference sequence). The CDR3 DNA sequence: TGTGCCAGCAGGAGCGAGGAGGGCGGGGGCGGCTACACCTTC. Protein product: CASRSEEGGGGYTF.

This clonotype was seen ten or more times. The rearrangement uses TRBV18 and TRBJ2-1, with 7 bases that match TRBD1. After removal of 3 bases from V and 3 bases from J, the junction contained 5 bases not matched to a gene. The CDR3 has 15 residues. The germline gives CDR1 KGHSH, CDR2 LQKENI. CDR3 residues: CASSPSGQSYNEQFF. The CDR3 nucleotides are TGTGCCAGCTCACCCTCGGGACAGAGCTACAATGAGCAGTTCTTC.

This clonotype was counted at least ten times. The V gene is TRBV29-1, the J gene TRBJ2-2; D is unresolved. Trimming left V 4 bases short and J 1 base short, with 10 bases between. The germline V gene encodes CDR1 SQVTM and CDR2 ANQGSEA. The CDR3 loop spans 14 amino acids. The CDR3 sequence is CSVVLNLNTGELFF. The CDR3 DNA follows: TGCAGCGTTGTTCTTAACCTGAACACCGGGGAGCTGTTTTTT.

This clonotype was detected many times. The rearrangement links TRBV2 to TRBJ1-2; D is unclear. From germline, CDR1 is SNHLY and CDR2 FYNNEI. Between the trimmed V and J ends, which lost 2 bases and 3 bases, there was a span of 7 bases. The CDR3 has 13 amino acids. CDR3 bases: TGTGCCAGCAGTGAAAACAGTTACTATGGCTACACCTTC. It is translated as CASSENSYYGYTF.

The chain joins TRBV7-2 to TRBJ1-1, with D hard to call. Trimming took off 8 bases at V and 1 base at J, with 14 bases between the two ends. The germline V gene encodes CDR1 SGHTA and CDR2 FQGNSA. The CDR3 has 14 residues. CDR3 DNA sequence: TGTGCCAGCGGACCCCGGATATCGAACACTGAAGCTTTCTTT. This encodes CASGPRISNTEAFF.

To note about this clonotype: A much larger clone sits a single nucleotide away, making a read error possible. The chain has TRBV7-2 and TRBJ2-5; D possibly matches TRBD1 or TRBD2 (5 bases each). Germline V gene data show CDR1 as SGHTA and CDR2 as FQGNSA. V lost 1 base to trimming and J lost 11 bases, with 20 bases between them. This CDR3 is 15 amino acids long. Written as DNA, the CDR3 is TGTGCCAGCAGCTTAGTGGGGGATATTACCTACGGGCAGTACTTC. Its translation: CASSLVGDITYGQYF.

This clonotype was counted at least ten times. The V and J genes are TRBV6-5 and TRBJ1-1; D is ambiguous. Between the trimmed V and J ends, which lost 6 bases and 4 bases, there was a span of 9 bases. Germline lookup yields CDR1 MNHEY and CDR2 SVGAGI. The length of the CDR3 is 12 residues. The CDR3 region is CASSFRGTEAFF. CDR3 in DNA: TGTGCCAGCAGCTTCCGGGGCACTGAAGCTTTCTTT.

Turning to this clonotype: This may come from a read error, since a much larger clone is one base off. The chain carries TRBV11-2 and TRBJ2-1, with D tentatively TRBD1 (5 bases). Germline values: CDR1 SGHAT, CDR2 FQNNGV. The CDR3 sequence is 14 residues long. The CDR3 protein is CASSLDRVDNGQFF. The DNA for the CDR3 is TGTGCCAGCAGCTTAGACAGGGTCGACAATGGGCAGTTCTTC.

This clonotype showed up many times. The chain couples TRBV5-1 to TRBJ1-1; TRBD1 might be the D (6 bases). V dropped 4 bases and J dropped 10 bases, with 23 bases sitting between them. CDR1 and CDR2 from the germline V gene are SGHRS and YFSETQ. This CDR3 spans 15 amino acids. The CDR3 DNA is TGCGCCAGCAGCCCTAGCCAGAATTGGGGGCGTGGAGCTTTCTTT. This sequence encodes CASSPSQNWGRGAFF.

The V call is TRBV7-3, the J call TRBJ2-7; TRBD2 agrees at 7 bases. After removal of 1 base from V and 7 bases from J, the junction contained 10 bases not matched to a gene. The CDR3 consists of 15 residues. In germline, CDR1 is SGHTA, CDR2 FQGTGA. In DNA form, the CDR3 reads TGTGCCAGCAGCTTAATGGCTAGCGGCCACAGTGAGCAGTACTTC. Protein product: CASSLMASGHSEQYF.

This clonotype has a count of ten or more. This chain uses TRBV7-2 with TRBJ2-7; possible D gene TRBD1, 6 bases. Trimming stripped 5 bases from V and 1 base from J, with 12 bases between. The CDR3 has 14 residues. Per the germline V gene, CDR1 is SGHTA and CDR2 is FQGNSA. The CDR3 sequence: CASSPKGVSYEQYF. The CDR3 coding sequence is TGTGCCAGCAGCCCTAAGGGGGTTTCCTACGAGCAGTACTTC.

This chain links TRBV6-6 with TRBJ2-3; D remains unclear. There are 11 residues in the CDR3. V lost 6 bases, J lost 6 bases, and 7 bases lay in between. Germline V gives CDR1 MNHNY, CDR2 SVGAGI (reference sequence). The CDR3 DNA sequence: TGTGCCAGCAGGCCCGTGGATACGCAGTATTTT. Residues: CASRPVDTQYF.